One and the same sample provided the 26 T cell receptor beta chains below, sequenced in a study of blood T cell repertoires in COVID-19. Generated by immunoSEQ multiplex PCR, the TCRdb table keeps only in-frame clones and is missing some. Of around 300,000 clones listed, approximately 88% are singletons. Material: peripheral blood. The receptors derive from a young man with active or convalescent COVID-19.

V usage is TRBV4-1 and J usage is TRBJ1-1, with TRBD1 matching over 8 bases. Germline V gene sequence: CDR1 MGHRA, CDR2 YSYEKL. The CDR3 consists of 16 residues. V was clipped by 4 bases and J by 1 base; unmatched bases: 8. CDR3 protein: CASSPSSGTGNTEAFF. DNA for the CDR3: TGCGCCAGCAGCCCTTCCTCCGGGACAGGGAACACTGAAGCTTTCTTT.

This rearrangement joins TRBV5-1 to TRBJ1-2, with a tentative D call TRBD1 (5 bases). Trimming cost V 0 bases and J 3 bases, with 15 bases left between them. The CDR3 is 16 residues long. CDR1 is SGHRS, CDR2 YFSETQ, per germline. In DNA form, the CDR3 reads TGCGCCAGCAGCTTGGGGCAGGGTAGGAGTGACTATGGCTACACCTTC. Amino acid sequence: CASSLGQGRSDYGYTF.

The gene calls are TRBV7-7 and TRBJ2-5; no clear D. Trimming left V 6 bases short and J 3 bases short, with 11 bases between. The germline gives CDR1 SSHAT, CDR2 FNYEAQ (reference sequence). This CDR3 has 13 residues. This CDR3 reads CASSPGWEETQYF. CDR3 nucleotide sequence: TGTGCCAGCAGTCCGGGTTGGGAAGAGACCCAGTACTTC.

The chain carries TRBV12-3 or TRBV12-4 and TRBJ1-2; 8 bases fit TRBD1. V lost 5 bases, J lost 7 bases, and 3 bases stayed unmatched. The length of the CDR3 is 12 residues. The CDR3 DNA is TGTGCCAGCAGTCCCGGGACAGGTGGCTACACCTTC. Encoded protein: CASSPGTGGYTF.

This chain uses TRBV29-1 with TRBJ2-3; 10 bases match TRBD1. This CDR3 has 15 amino acids. V dropped 3 bases and J dropped 5; count of bases not matched to a gene: 8. Germline-derived CDR1 and CDR2 are SQVTM and ANQGSEA. DNA of the CDR3: TGCAGCGTTGAGCGCAGGACAGGGGGAATAGATACGCAGTATTTT. Protein sequence: CSVERRTGGIDTQYF.

This chain connects TRBV10-3 to TRBJ2-7; 7 bases map to TRBD1. Germline loops: CDR1 ENHRY, CDR2 SYGVKD. Trimming cost V 2 bases and J 3 bases; bases outside gene matches: 4. This CDR3 contains 14 residues. The CDR3 sequence: CAISEDREVYEQYF. The CDR3 nucleotides are TGTGCCATCAGTGAGGACAGGGAAGTCTACGAGCAGTACTTC.

Only a few counts were recorded for this clone. The rearrangement joins TRBV19 to TRBJ1-5, with unresolved D. The V gene lost 2 bases and the J gene lost 7 bases, with 9 bases spanning the gap. Germline V gives CDR1 LNHDA, CDR2 SQIVND (reference sequence). This CDR3 spans 13 amino acids. The CDR3: CASSIFGEQPQHF. The CDR3 bases are TGTGCCAGTAGTATATTCGGGGAGCAGCCCCAGCATTTT. The whole variable domain, filled in from reference TRBV19 and TRBJ1-5, reads DGGITQSPKYLFRKEGQNVTLSCEQNLNHDAMYWYRQDPGQGLRLIYYSQIVNDFQKGDIAEGYSVSREKKESFPLTVTSAQKNPTAFYLCASSIFGEQPQHFGDGTRLSIL.

The J gene is TRBJ1-4, the V gene TRBV6-5; 9 bases are a match to TRBD1. CDR1 MNHEY and CDR2 SVGAGI come from the germline V gene. Germline trimming cut 0 bases from V and 5 bases from J; bases unmatched to any gene: 1. This CDR3 has 15 amino acids. DNA of the CDR3: TGTGCCAGCAGTTACTCCGGGACAGGGAATGAAAAACTGTTTTTT. Protein product: CASSYSGTGNEKLFF.

The chain carries TRBV6-2 or TRBV6-3 and TRBJ2-6; tentative D call: TRBD1 (6 bases). Per the germline V gene, CDR1 is MNHEY and CDR2 is SVGEGT. The CDR3 covers 15 residues. V gave up 4 bases and J gave up 0 bases, with 7 bases separating them. DNA for the CDR3: TGTGCCAGCAGTTGGGGGCTCTCTGGGGCCAACGTCCTGACTTTC. Its translation is CASSWGLSGANVLTF.

This sequence joins TRBV10-1 and TRBJ1-1, with 8 bases matching TRBD1. Trimming removed 3 bases from V and 5 bases from J; junction bases left unmatched: 2. The V gene's germline CDR1 is WNHNN and CDR2 SYGVQD (reference sequence). The CDR3 consists of 13 residues. CDR3 region: CASSENRGTEAFF. The CDR3 nucleotides read TGCGCCAGCAGTGAAAACAGGGGGACTGAAGCTTTCTTT.

This chain links TRBV5-4 with TRBJ1-2; D is unclear. CDR1 is SGHNT, CDR2 YYREEE, per germline (reference sequence). V lost 2 bases to trimming and J lost 5 bases, with 10 bases between them. The CDR3 extends over 13 amino acids. The CDR3 sequence: CASSLAGRYGYTF. CDR3 sequence (DNA): TGTGCCAGCAGCTTAGCGGGTCGGTATGGCTACACCTTC.

This clone has a handful of counts. The chain carries TRBV7-2 and TRBJ2-7; 10 nucleotides match TRBD2. Per the germline V gene, CDR1 is SGHTA and CDR2 is FQGNSA. The CDR3 is 15 amino acids. Losses at the gene ends were 5 bases for V and 3 bases for J; bases not matched to a gene: 7. The CDR3 coding sequence is TGTGCCAGCAGCCCCTCCCTAGCGGGGGTCTACGAGCAGTACTTC. Its translation is CASSPSLAGVYEQYF.

The chain joins TRBV7-9 to TRBJ1-6; a possible D gene is TRBD1 (5 bases). The CDR3 has 16 residues. Germline V CDR1 and CDR2: SEHNR, FQNEAQ (reference sequence). The V and J ends lost 4 bases and 1 base respectively, with 11 bases between them. DNA for the CDR3: TGTGCCAGCAGCTCCCAGCGGGGGTCCTATAATTCACCCCTCCACTTT. Protein: CASSSQRGSYNSPLHF.

The DNA for the CDR3 is TGTGCCAGCAGCCCGAGTCGGGACAATACAGCGCCCCTCCACTTT. This gives the protein CASSPSRDNTAPLHF. This chain uses TRBV9 with TRBJ1-6; possible D gene TRBD1, 6 bases. The germline V and J ends were trimmed by 4 bases and 13 bases, with 21 bases remaining between them. The CDR3 spans 15 residues. Looked up from germline, CDR1 is SGDLS and CDR2 is YYNGEE.

The gene calls are TRBV6-4 and TRBJ1-4, with D unresolved. V lost 6 bases and J lost 6, with 11 bases in between. This CDR3 contains 13 residues. Germline V gene sequence: CDR1 MRHNA, CDR2 SNTAGT. The DNA for the CDR3 is TGTGCCAGCAGCCCCGGGGATGATGAAAAACTGTTTTTT. Encoded protein: CASSPGDDEKLFF.

The J gene is TRBJ1-5, the V gene TRBV5-8; perhaps TRBD1 as D (5 bases). V was trimmed by 0 bases and J by 7 bases, leaving 23 bases between them. The CDR3 consists of 18 residues. The germline gives CDR1 SGHTS, CDR2 YDEGEE. The CDR3, as DNA: TGTGCCAGCAGCTTGGCCCCCTTTGGCGTTACATGGGGCCAGCCCCAGCATTTT. Translating gives CASSLAPFGVTWGQPQHF.

The chain employs TRBV18 and TRBJ1-3, with TRBD1 matching 8 bases. The length of the CDR3 is 16 residues. V was pared by 1 base and J by 0 bases, with 2 bases of the junction left unmatched. The V gene's germline CDR1 is KGHSH and CDR2 LQKENI. As DNA, the CDR3 is TGTGCCAGCTCACCACGACAGGGGAACTCTGGAAACACCATATATTTT. It encodes CASSPRQGNSGNTIYF. The full variable domain, rest sourced from reference TRBV18 and TRBJ1-3, is NAGVMQNPRHLVRRRGQEARLRCSPMKGHSHVYWYRQLPEEGLKFMVYLQKENIIDESGMPKERFSAEFPKEGPSILRIQQVVRGDSAAYFCASSPRQGNSGNTIYFGEGSWLTVV.

The chain uses TRBV19 and TRBJ1-2; possibly TRBD1 for D (6 bases). CDR3 length: 14 amino acids. The V gene lost 11 bases and the J gene lost 1 base, with 17 bases spanning the gap. Per the germline V gene, CDR1 is LNHDA and CDR2 is SQIVND (reference sequence). CDR3 amino acids: CAPAGDKYNYGYTF. The CDR3 bases are TGTGCCCCGGCGGGGGACAAATATAACTATGGCTACACCTTC.

The CDR3 loop is CASSSSTGVYGYTF. The CDR3 DNA reads as TGTGCCAGCAGCTCTTCGACAGGGGTCTATGGCTACACCTTC. This chain uses TRBV28 with TRBJ1-2; 8 bases are a match to TRBD1. V shed 6 bases and J 4 bases; nucleotides not matched to a gene: 7. The CDR3 spans 14 residues. The germline gives CDR1 MDHEN, CDR2 SYDVKM.

The CDR3, as DNA: TGTGCCAGCAGAAATCCGGGACAGGGGAATTCACCCCTCCACTTT. This sequence encodes CASRNPGQGNSPLHF. The chain recombines TRBV7-9 with TRBJ1-6, with 10 bases fitting TRBD1. Germline V CDR1 and CDR2: SEHNR, FQNEAQ (reference sequence). The CDR3 runs to 15 residues. Germline trimming cut 6 bases from V and 7 bases from J; bases unmatched to any gene: 6.

V is TRBV5-1 and J is TRBJ1-4, with a possible D match to TRBD1 (6 bases). This CDR3 region has 16 residues. Trimming removed 4 bases from V and 3 bases from J, with 16 bases in between. From germline, CDR1 is SGHRS and CDR2 YFSETQ. CDR3 loop: CASSPLRGWPNEKLFF. The CDR3 DNA follows: TGCGCCAGCAGCCCCCTCAGGGGCTGGCCTAATGAAAAACTGTTTTTT. Supplemented by reference TRBV5-1 and TRBJ1-4, the full variable domain reads KAGVTQTPRYLIKTRGQQVTLSCSPISGHRSVSWYQQTPGQGLQFLFEYFSETQRNKGNFPGRFSGRQFSNSRSEMNVSTLELGDSALYLCASSPLRGWPNEKLFFGSGTQLSVL.

About this clone itself: In the same sample, other DNA sequences code for this CDR3. The chain employs TRBV15 and TRBJ1-1, with 7 bases that match TRBD1. Germline-derived CDR1 and CDR2 are LNHNV and YYDKDF (reference sequence). CDR3 length equals 15 residues. The V segment lost 3 bases and the J segment 3 bases; nucleotides outside the gene matches: 7. The CDR3 DNA reads TGTGCCACCAGCAGGGGACGGGACAGTTACACTGAAGCTTTCTTT. This sequence encodes CATSRGRDSYTEAFF. The whole variable domain, filled in from reference TRBV15 and TRBJ1-1, reads DAMVIQNPRYQVTQFGKPVTLSCSQTLNHNVMYWYQQKSSQAPKLLFHYYDKDFNNEADTPDNFQSRRPNTSFCFLDIRSPGLGDTAMYLCATSRGRDSYTEAFFGQGTRLTVV.

The V gene is TRBV6-5, the J gene TRBJ2-7; 7 bases agree with TRBD1. This CDR3 region has 14 residues. The germline gives CDR1 MNHEY, CDR2 SVGAGI. With V trimmed by 4 bases and J by 2 bases, 5 bases remained unmatched. CDR3 in amino acids: CASSFRGFAYEQYF. CDR3 DNA sequence: TGTGCCAGCAGTTTCAGGGGGTTCGCCTACGAGCAGTACTTC.

V and J are TRBV7-2 and TRBJ2-1, with TRBD2 matching over 12 bases. The CDR3 contains 14 residues. Losses at the gene ends were 8 bases for V and 9 bases for J; bases not matched to a gene: 8. Germline V CDR1 and CDR2: SGHTA, FQGNSA. The CDR3 DNA reads as TGTGCCAGCCCCGGACTAGCGGGGATAGGTGAGCAGTTCTTC. Residues: CASPGLAGIGEQFF.

The CDR3 nucleotides read TGTGCCAGCAGTTACTCTTTTGCAGGTGTAGAGACCCAGTACTTC. Its protein is CASSYSFAGVETQYF. V is TRBV6-5 and J is TRBJ2-5; unclear D gene. This CDR3 is 15 amino acids long. V lost 0 bases to trimming and J lost 4 bases, with 12 bases between them. Per germline, CDR1 MNHEY and CDR2 SVGAGI.

Notes on this clone: Distinct nucleotide sequences in the sample also encode this CDR3. The CDR3 bases are TGTGCCAGTAGTGCGGGACAGGGCTACGAGCAGTACTTC. Residues: CASSAGQGYEQYF. V is TRBV19 and J is TRBJ2-7; 9 bases agree with TRBD1. J lost 3 bases, V lost 5 bases, and 2 bases had no gene match. Germline V gene lookup returns CDR1 LNHDA and CDR2 SQIVND (reference sequence). The CDR3 sequence is 13 residues long.